There are many counts of the clone carrying this T cell receptor beta chain. Antigen: not known. This record belongs to a study of blood T cells in healthy people across ages. The germline gives CDR1 SGHDN, CDR2 FVKESK. V was pared by 4 bases and J by 1 base, with 9 bases between. The CDR3 spans 14 residues. Each of the donors had approximately 10 milliliters of peripheral blood drawn into EDTA-treated Vacutainer tubes. Study-wide results and caveats: The unknown donor CMV status may have confounded expanded clonotype changes. Per-million-T-cell TCR beta diversity fell roughly linearly with age.

Primers used in a second PCR of roughly 6 to 12 cycles were a sample-barcoded 5' primer and a J-beta primer mix. Each cDNA molecule was tagged by a template-switch adaptor with 12 random nucleotides. One entry per CDR3 protein results from TCRdb running MiXCR on the 5' RACE reads. Of 850,000 or so distinct CDR3 sequences in the sample, roughly 26% are singletons; the top ten hold roughly 17%. This chain joins TRBV14 and TRBJ2-3; possibly TRBD2 for D (6 bases). The sequenced sample consisted of blood. This receptor was identified in an elderly woman in good health. CDR3 protein: CASSPGLRTDTQYF. In nucleotides, the CDR3 is TGTGCCAGCAGCCCGGGACTTCGCACAGATACGCAGTATTTT.